The rows below give T cell receptor beta chains drawn from one sample of a study of molecular identifiers for immune sequencing clone quantification. Each CDR3 protein gets one entry after TCRdb re-called the PCR reads with MiXCR. In the table there are 460,000 or so distinct CDR3 sequences, under 30% of which are singletons. Specimen: naive CD8+ T cells from blood, with Jurkat cell RNA spiked in. These receptors were taken from a human donor in good health. Some libraries in this study had Jurkat cell RNA spiked in. Both conserved end residues are part of each CDR3. A D gene is named only where the DNA matches it firmly. Clone sizes are given selectively: once, few, many, or a class where the clone is expanded.

v_call: TRBV4-1
clone_size: .
d_call: .
j_call: TRBJ1-1
cdr3_nt: TGCGCCAGCAGCTTAACGACGGGGGACACTGAAGCTTTCTTT
cdr3_aa: CASSLTTGDTEAFF

v_call: TRBV12-3/TRBV12-4
clone_size: .
d_call: .
j_call: TRBJ2-7
cdr3_nt: TGTGCCAGCAGTGGAGATCTCTACGAGCAGTACTTC
cdr3_aa: CASSGDLYEQYF

v_call: TRBV20-1
clone_size: .
d_call: TRBD1
j_call: TRBJ1-1
cdr3_nt: TGCAGTGCTAGTCGGACAGGGTTGGTTACTGAAGCTTTCTTT
cdr3_aa: CSASRTGLVTEAFF

v_call: TRBV7-6
clone_size: .
d_call: .
j_call: TRBJ2-1
cdr3_nt: TGTGCCAGCAGCCCGGGGGCGCGTGGGCAGTTCTTC
cdr3_aa: CASSPGARGQFF

v_call: TRBV4-1
clone_size: few
d_call: .
j_call: TRBJ1-4
cdr3_nt: TGCGCCAGCAGCCAAGATTATCTTGGTGAAAAACTGTTTTTT
cdr3_aa: CASSQDYLGEKLFF

v_call: TRBV9
clone_size: .
d_call: .
j_call: TRBJ1-3
cdr3_nt: TGTGCCAGCAGCGTAGGACCGAGCACTGGAAACACCATATATTTT
cdr3_aa: CASSVGPSTGNTIYF

v_call: TRBV7-9
clone_size: many
d_call: .
j_call: TRBJ2-7
cdr3_nt: TGTGCCAGCAGCCCCATTTGGGAGCAGTACTTC
cdr3_aa: CASSPIWEQYF

v_call: TRBV28
clone_size: .
d_call: .
j_call: TRBJ2-7
cdr3_nt: TGTGCCAGCAGACTCGAGATAGGCGTCGAGCAGTACTTC
cdr3_aa: CASRLEIGVEQYF

v_call: TRBV19
clone_size: few
d_call: .
j_call: TRBJ2-5
cdr3_nt: TGTGCCAGTAAGACCCAGTACTTC
cdr3_aa: CASKTQYF

v_call: TRBV7-9
clone_size: .
d_call: TRBD1
j_call: TRBJ2-7
cdr3_nt: TGTGCCAGCTTACGGACAGGGGGCGACCACGAGCAGTACTTC
cdr3_aa: CASLRTGGDHEQYF

v_call: TRBV9
clone_size: .
d_call: TRBD1
j_call: TRBJ2-5
cdr3_nt: TGTGCCAGCAGCTTAGGGACAGCCCTTTTCCAAGAGACCCAGTACTTC
cdr3_aa: CASSLGTALFQETQYF

v_call: TRBV30
clone_size: few
d_call: .
j_call: TRBJ2-1
cdr3_nt: TGTGCCTGGAGTGTAGGGGGGGGCAGACAAGACTCCTACAATGAGCAGTTCTTC
cdr3_aa: CAWSVGGGRQDSYNEQFF

v_call: TRBV6-5
clone_size: many
d_call: TRBD1
j_call: TRBJ1-5
cdr3_nt: TGTGCCAGCAGTTACTCAACCGTAAGGACAGGGAATCAGCCCCAGCATTTT
cdr3_aa: CASSYSTVRTGNQPQHF

v_call: TRBV7-9
clone_size: few
d_call: .
j_call: TRBJ1-3
cdr3_nt: TGTGCCTGCAGCTTAGCCGGGGCCTCTGGAAACACCATATATTTT
cdr3_aa: CACSLAGASGNTIYF

v_call: TRBV7-9
clone_size: .
d_call: TRBD2
j_call: TRBJ2-7
cdr3_nt: TGTGCCTGCAGCCCGGGACTAGTTTCCTACGAGCAGTACTTC
cdr3_aa: CACSPGLVSYEQYF

v_call: TRBV25-1
clone_size: .
d_call: .
j_call: TRBJ1-6
cdr3_nt: TGTGCCCGCAGTGATGAGGGCGGTTCAAATTCACCCCTCCACTTT
cdr3_aa: CARSDEGGSNSPLHF

v_call: TRBV5-1
clone_size: few
d_call: .
j_call: TRBJ2-7
cdr3_nt: TGCGCCAGCAGCTTCACCGGGACCCTCGGACCCTCCTACGAGCAGTACTTC
cdr3_aa: CASSFTGTLGPSYEQYF

v_call: TRBV13
clone_size: few
d_call: .
j_call: TRBJ2-4
cdr3_nt: TGTGCCAGCAGCTTTACCCCGGGGGAAGCCGATCACAGCATTCAGTACTTC
cdr3_aa: CASSFTPGEADHSIQYF

v_call: TRBV4-3
clone_size: .
d_call: .
j_call: TRBJ1-4
cdr3_nt: TGCGCCAGCAGCCAAGATCGGTGGGCAACTAATGAAAAACTGTTTTTT
cdr3_aa: CASSQDRWATNEKLFF

v_call: TRBV5-6
clone_size: few
d_call: TRBD2
j_call: TRBJ2-7
cdr3_nt: TGTGCCAGCAGGGTAGCGGGGGCTCCCTACGAGCAGTACTTC
cdr3_aa: CASRVAGAPYEQYF

v_call: TRBV7-9
clone_size: many
d_call: TRBD1
j_call: TRBJ1-1
cdr3_nt: TGTGCCAGCAGCTTAGATGGGACAGGGCTGGCTTTCTTT
cdr3_aa: CASSLDGTGLAFF

v_call: TRBV7-6
clone_size: .
d_call: .
j_call: TRBJ2-1
cdr3_nt: TGTGCCAGCAGCTTATTTGTTTCCGACGCTTACAATGAGCGGTTCTTC
cdr3_aa: CASSLFVSDAYNERFF

v_call: TRBV3-1
clone_size: few
d_call: .
j_call: TRBJ2-5
cdr3_nt: TGTGCCAGCAGCCAACAAGATGAGACCCAGTACTTC
cdr3_aa: CASSQQDETQYF

v_call: TRBV19
clone_size: few
d_call: TRBD2
j_call: TRBJ2-3
cdr3_nt: TGTGCCAGTAGTATTGTGGCGGGAGTTATCGATACGCAGTATTTT
cdr3_aa: CASSIVAGVIDTQYF

v_call: TRBV20-1
clone_size: few
d_call: .
j_call: TRBJ2-1
cdr3_nt: TGCAGTGCTAGAGACGGACTGGACAATGAGCAGTTCTTC
cdr3_aa: CSARDGLDNEQFF

v_call: TRBV6-8
clone_size: many
d_call: .
j_call: TRBJ2-5
cdr3_nt: TGTGCCAGCAGTTACTTCGGTCGGTTGTGGATGACGGAGGGCGACGAAGAGACCCAGTACTTC
cdr3_aa: CASSYFGRLWMTEGDEETQYF

v_call: TRBV20-1
clone_size: many
d_call: .
j_call: TRBJ2-7
cdr3_nt: TGCAGTGCTAGGGGGACCACCTCCTACGAGCAGTACTTC
cdr3_aa: CSARGTTSYEQYF

v_call: TRBV9
clone_size: few
d_call: .
j_call: TRBJ1-2
cdr3_nt: TGTGCCAGCAGCGCCATCCATGGCTACACCTTC
cdr3_aa: CASSAIHGYTF

v_call: TRBV4-3
clone_size: few
d_call: .
j_call: TRBJ1-2
cdr3_nt: TGCGCCAGCAGCCAAGATAGACGGGAAAATTTCGATGGCTACACCTTC
cdr3_aa: CASSQDRRENFDGYTF

v_call: TRBV7-9
clone_size: many
d_call: TRBD1
j_call: TRBJ2-7
cdr3_nt: TGTGCCAGCAGCCGCTGGGACAGGGGTGAGGAGCAGTACTTC
cdr3_aa: CASSRWDRGEEQYF

v_call: TRBV27
clone_size: few
d_call: .
j_call: TRBJ2-3
cdr3_nt: TGTGCCAGCAGTTTATCCTCCAGTGGCACAGATACGCAGTATTTT
cdr3_aa: CASSLSSSGTDTQYF

v_call: TRBV9
clone_size: .
d_call: TRBD1
j_call: TRBJ2-7
cdr3_nt: TGTGCCAGCAGCGTATGGGACAGGGGAGAAGAGCAGTACTTC
cdr3_aa: CASSVWDRGEEQYF

v_call: TRBV12-3/TRBV12-4
clone_size: .
d_call: TRBD1
j_call: TRBJ1-2
cdr3_nt: TGTGCCAGCAGTTTGGGTGAGGGGGCTGGCTACACCTTC
cdr3_aa: CASSLGEGAGYTF

v_call: TRBV4-3
clone_size: .
d_call: .
j_call: TRBJ2-6
cdr3_nt: TGCGCCAGCAGCCAAGTCGGGCAGGGGTCTGGGGCCAACGTCCTGACTTTC
cdr3_aa: CASSQVGQGSGANVLTF

v_call: TRBV19
clone_size: .
d_call: .
j_call: TRBJ2-7
cdr3_nt: TGTGCCAGTAGTATATCGGCAGGATCTATCTACGAGCAGTACTTC
cdr3_aa: CASSISAGSIYEQYF

v_call: TRBV28
clone_size: many
d_call: .
j_call: TRBJ2-5
cdr3_nt: TGTGCCAGCAGTTTTGGACTTCAAGAGACCCAGTACTTC
cdr3_aa: CASSFGLQETQYF

v_call: TRBV4-1
clone_size: once
d_call: .
j_call: TRBJ2-7
cdr3_nt: TGCGCCAGCAGCCAAGTTCCAGCAGGCTACGAGCAGTACTTC
cdr3_aa: CASSQVPAGYEQYF

v_call: TRBV7-9
clone_size: .
d_call: .
j_call: TRBJ2-7
cdr3_nt: TGTGCCAGCAGCTTATCCACAGGGAAAAATCGCTACGAGCAGTACTTC
cdr3_aa: CASSLSTGKNRYEQYF

v_call: TRBV6-5
clone_size: many
d_call: .
j_call: TRBJ1-4
cdr3_nt: TGTGCCAGCAGTACTAGAGATGAAAAACTGTTTTTT
cdr3_aa: CASSTRDEKLFF

v_call: TRBV7-9
clone_size: .
d_call: .
j_call: TRBJ1-1
cdr3_nt: TGTGCCAGCAGCTTAGGTGGAGGGTCTACGAACACTGAAGCTTTCTTT
cdr3_aa: CASSLGGGSTNTEAFF

v_call: TRBV3-1
clone_size: once
d_call: .
j_call: TRBJ1-2
cdr3_nt: TGTGCCAGCGGCCAAGATCCTATCTTTGGCTACACCTTC
cdr3_aa: CASGQDPIFGYTF

v_call: TRBV30
clone_size: many
d_call: .
j_call: TRBJ2-3
cdr3_nt: TGTGCCTGGAGTGTACTCCCAGATACGCAGTATTTT
cdr3_aa: CAWSVLPDTQYF

v_call: TRBV3-1
clone_size: .
d_call: .
j_call: TRBJ2-1
cdr3_nt: TGTGCCAGCAGCCCGCTAAATCTGGGGAATGAGCAGTTCTTC
cdr3_aa: CASSPLNLGNEQFF